This T cell receptor beta chain was captured by sequencing in a study of blood T cells in healthy people across ages. The germline V gene has CDR1 SEHNR and CDR2 FQNEAQ (reference sequence). V shed 5 bases and J 0 bases; nucleotides not matched to a gene: 7. This CDR3 contains 16 residues. For the second PCR, which ran for about 7 to 11 cycles, a sample-barcoded 5' primer and a J-beta primer mix were used. TCRdb used MiXCR to reprocess the 5' RACE reads, holding one entry per CDR3 protein. The table has approximately 900,000 distinct CDR3 sequences, under 35% seen once. These data were also filed under a second study, of T cells of mothers and their children.

The source is a woman in her 40s in good health. V is TRBV7-9 and J is TRBJ2-3; 8 bases are shared with TRBD2. The sample taken for sequencing was blood. CDR3 residues: CASSENRGGSTDTQYF. In DNA, the CDR3 is TGTGCCAGCAGCGAAAATCGGGGGGGGAGCACAGATACGCAGTATTTT.